This T cell receptor (beta chain) was recovered during a study of beta chain features in type 1 diabetes. TCRB transcripts that were expressed got sequenced, as all of the isolated RNA had been reverse transcribed. Only in-frame clones appear in the TCRdb table, and some are missing; sequencing was by immunoSEQ multiplex PCR. The repertoire holds about 320,000 clones, about 15% seen once, with more than 6.5% in the top ten. Germline CDR1 and CDR2: LGHNA and YSLEER. The V gene lost 4 bases and the J gene lost 5 bases, with 17 bases spanning the gap. The CDR3 runs to 16 residues. The chain links TRBV4-3 to TRBJ2-2, with D perhaps matching TRBD1 or TRBD2 (5 bases each). The sample comprised central memory CD4+ T cells from blood. The TCR originated in a man between 25 and 39 years old in good health. CDR3 nucleotide sequence: TGCGCCAGCAGCCTAGAGGTCGAGGGACCAACCGGGGAGCTGTTTTTT. Amino acid sequence: CASSLEVEGPTGELFF.